The clone carrying this TCR beta chain has at least ten counts. The junction had 7 bases not matched to a gene; V was cut back by 5 bases and J by 1 base. In germline, CDR1 is SNHLY, CDR2 FYNNEI. The CDR3 runs 16 residues. The sample is drawn from a study of T cells in Graves' hyperthyroidism and ophthalmopathy. Regions amplified from RNA transcripts were the TCR beta CDR3 regions. TCR CDR3 regions were first amplified by RT-PCR with HTBI primers. Via MiXCR, TCRdb re-called the multiplex PCR reads, giving one row per CDR3 protein. Of about 720,000 distinct CDR3 sequences detected, roughly a sixth appear once; the ten largest clones hold over 15%. Uncontrolled infection, other autoimmune disease, pregnancy or lactation disqualified patients from enrolment.

Source material: blood. This receptor was identified in a woman aged 45-60 years with Graves' hyperthyroidism that later progressed to Graves' ophthalmopathy. The chain employs TRBV2 and TRBJ2-1; 8 nucleotides align to TRBD2. The DNA of the CDR3 is TGTGCCAGCAGTCCCACTAGCGGTGGGTCCTACAATGAGCAGTTCTTC. Its translation is CASSPTSGGSYNEQFF.